This T cell receptor beta chain comes out of a study of cytomegalovirus exposure and HLA in healthy donors. Study in general: From about 179 million T cells, an earlier analysis saw approximately 110 million unique TCR beta sequences. Caucasian-associated ancestry cluster membership applied to about four fifths of nearly 400 genotyped donors. General study findings and limits: Only CMV serostatus was available as immune exposure information.

The CDR3 has 14 residues. Per germline, CDR1 SNHLY and CDR2 FYNNEI. V was cut by 3 bases and J by 4 bases, with 10 bases left in between. Vbeta (60) and Jbeta (13) primers were used in the PCR. Authors' methods: Roughly 11 million shared chains were among the approximately 80 million unique TCR beta chains that a later analysis counted. The protocol was immunoSEQ multiplex PCR, while the TCRdb copy is restricted to in-frame clones and leaves out a portion. Clone size and the V and J calls come from that table; the DNA yielded D and trimming. The sample includes around 150,000 clones, 55% to 75% of them seen just once. As for this clone: Its antigen is not identified.

The clonotype originates from a woman aged 60-75 years in good health and CMV-seropositive. Source material: PBMCs. V and J are TRBV2 and TRBJ2-1; D call uncertain. The CDR3 here is CASSDQLEYNEQFF. In DNA form, the CDR3 reads TGTGCCAGCAGTGACCAATTAGAGTACAATGAGCAGTTCTTC.